This TCR beta chain derives from a study of blood T cells in healthy people across ages. Then a second PCR, running about 6 to 12 cycles, was carried out with a sample-barcoded 5' primer and a J-beta primer mix. TCRdb re-analysed the 5' RACE reads in MiXCR, keeping a single row per CDR3 protein. The data hold about 1 million distinct CDR3 sequences, with under 30% observed a single time. Trimming cost V 0 bases and J 7 bases, with 13 bases left between them. The CDR3 has 14 residues. CDR1 and CDR2 (germline): DFQATT, SNEGSKA (reference sequence). The same sample was also studied in work on T cells of mothers and their children.

The clonotype comes from a girl aged 2-10 years in good health. The gene calls are TRBV20-1 and TRBJ2-1; perhaps TRBD2 as D (7 bases). The sequenced material came from blood. CDR3 residues: CSARDSGGVNEQFF. CDR3 DNA: TGCAGTGCTAGAGATTCGGGGGGCGTAAATGAGCAGTTCTTC.